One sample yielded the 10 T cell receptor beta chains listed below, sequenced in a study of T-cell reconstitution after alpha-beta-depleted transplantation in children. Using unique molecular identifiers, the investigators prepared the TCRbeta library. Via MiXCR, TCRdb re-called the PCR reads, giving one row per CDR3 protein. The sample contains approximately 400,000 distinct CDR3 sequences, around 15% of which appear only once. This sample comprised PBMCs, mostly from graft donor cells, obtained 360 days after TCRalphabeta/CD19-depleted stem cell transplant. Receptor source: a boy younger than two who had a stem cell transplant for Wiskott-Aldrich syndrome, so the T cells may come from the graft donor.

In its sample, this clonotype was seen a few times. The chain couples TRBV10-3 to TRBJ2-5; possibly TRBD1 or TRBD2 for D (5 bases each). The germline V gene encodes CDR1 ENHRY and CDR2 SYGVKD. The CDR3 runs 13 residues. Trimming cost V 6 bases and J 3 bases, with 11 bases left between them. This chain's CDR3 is CAISAQGEETQYF. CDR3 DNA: TGTGCCATCAGCGCTCAGGGAGAAGAGACCCAGTACTTC.

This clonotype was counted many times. CDR3 sequence reads: CASSSALLYYNEQFF. Written as DNA, the CDR3 is TGTGCCAGCAGTTCTGCTCTACTCTACTACAATGAGCAGTTCTTC. The chain carries TRBV12-3 or TRBV12-4 and TRBJ2-1; D unclear. This CDR3 spans 15 amino acids. The V end was cut by 4 bases, the J end by 3 bases, with 13 bases between.

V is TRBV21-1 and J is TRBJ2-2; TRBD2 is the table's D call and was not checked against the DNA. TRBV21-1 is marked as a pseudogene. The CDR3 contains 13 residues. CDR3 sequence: CASPTSATGELFF. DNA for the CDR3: TGTGCCAGCCCAACTAGCGCCACCGGGGAGCTGTTTTTT.

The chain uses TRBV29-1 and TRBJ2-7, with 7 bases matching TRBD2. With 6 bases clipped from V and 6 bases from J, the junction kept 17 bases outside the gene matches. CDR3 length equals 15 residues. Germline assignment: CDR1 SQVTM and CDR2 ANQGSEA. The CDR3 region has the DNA TGCAGCGTCTCTTCCAGGACTAGTTACCGTCCCGAGCAGTACTTC. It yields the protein CSVSSRTSYRPEQYF.

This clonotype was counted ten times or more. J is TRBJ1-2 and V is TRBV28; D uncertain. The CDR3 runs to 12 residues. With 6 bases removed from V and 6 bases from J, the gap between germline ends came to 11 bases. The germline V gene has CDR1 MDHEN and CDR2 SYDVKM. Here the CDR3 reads CASSRSYDGYTF. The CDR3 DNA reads TGTGCCAGCAGCCGATCCTATGATGGCTACACCTTC.

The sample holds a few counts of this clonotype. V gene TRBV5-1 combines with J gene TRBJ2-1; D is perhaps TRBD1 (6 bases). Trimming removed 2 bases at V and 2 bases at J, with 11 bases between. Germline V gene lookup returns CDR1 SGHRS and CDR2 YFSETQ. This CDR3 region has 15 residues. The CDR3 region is CASSFRQAAYNEQFF. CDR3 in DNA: TGCGCCAGCAGCTTCAGACAGGCCGCCTACAATGAGCAGTTCTTC.

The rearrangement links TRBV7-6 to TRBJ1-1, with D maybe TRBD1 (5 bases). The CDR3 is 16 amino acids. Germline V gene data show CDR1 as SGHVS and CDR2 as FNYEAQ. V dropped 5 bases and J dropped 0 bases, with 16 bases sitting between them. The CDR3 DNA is TGTGCCAGCAGCACTCCCGACAGAGTTCTGAACACTGAAGCTTTCTTT. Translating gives CASSTPDRVLNTEAFF.

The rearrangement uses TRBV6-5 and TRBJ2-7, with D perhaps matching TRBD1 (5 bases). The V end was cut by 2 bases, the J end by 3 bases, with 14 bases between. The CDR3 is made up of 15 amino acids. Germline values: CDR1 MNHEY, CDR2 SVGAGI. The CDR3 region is CASSYSRQSRYEQYF. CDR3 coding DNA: TGTGCCAGCAGTTACAGTCGACAGTCCCGCTACGAGCAGTACTTC.

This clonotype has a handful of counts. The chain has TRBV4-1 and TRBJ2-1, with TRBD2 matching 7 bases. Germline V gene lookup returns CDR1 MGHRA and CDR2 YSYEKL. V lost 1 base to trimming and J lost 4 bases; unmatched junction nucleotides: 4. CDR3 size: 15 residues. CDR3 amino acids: CASSQAGGIYNEQFF. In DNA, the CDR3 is TGCGCCAGCAGCCAAGCCGGGGGGATTTACAATGAGCAGTTCTTC.

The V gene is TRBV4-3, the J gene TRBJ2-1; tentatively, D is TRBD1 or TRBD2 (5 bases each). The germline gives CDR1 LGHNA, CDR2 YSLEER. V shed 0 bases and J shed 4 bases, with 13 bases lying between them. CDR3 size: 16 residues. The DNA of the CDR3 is TGCGCCAGCAGCCAAGATTTTAGGGACGAGTACAATGAGCAGTTCTTC. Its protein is CASSQDFRDEYNEQFF.